This T cell receptor (beta chain) stems from a study of blood T cell repertoires in COVID-19. On the study more broadly: Donors in the United States, Italy and Spain gave samples during acute or convalescent COVID-19. PBMCs, B-cell-depleted T cells, or T cells were the source of the cDNA or gDNA that made up the material.

Original analysis: Estimation of nucleated cell counts was performed using reference gene primer amplification. The assay was immunoSEQ multiplex PCR, and TCRdb's table has in-frame clones only and misses some. D and trimming come from the DNA, and the V and J calls and clone size come from that table. This table has approximately 280,000 clones, about 89% appearing once. The CDR3 runs 15 residues. Looked up from germline, CDR1 is SGHVS and CDR2 is FQNEAQ. V lost 6 bases to trimming and J lost 4 bases; unmatched junction nucleotides: 8. The sequence came from a man aged 40-49 years with acute or convalescent COVID-19. This chain uses TRBV7-8 with TRBJ1-3; 8 positions match TRBD1. Sequencing was performed on peripheral blood. As DNA, the CDR3 is TGTGCCAGCAGTTTGACAGGGGCAGGGGGAAACACCATATATTTT. Protein: CASSLTGAGGNTIYF.